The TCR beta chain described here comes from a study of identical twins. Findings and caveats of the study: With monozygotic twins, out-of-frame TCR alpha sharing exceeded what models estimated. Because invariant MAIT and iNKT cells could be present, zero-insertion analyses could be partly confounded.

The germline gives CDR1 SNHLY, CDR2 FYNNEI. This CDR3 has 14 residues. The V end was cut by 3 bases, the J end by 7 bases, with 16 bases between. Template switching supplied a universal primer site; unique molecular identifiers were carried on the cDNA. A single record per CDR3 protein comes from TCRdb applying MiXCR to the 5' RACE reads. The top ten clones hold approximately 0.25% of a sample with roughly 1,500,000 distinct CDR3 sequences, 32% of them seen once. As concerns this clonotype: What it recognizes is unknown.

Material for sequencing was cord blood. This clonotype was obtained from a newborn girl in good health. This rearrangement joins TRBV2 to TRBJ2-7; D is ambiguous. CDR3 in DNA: TGTGCCAGCAGTGACTCGCGGCCCTACAATGAGCAGTACTTC. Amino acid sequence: CASSDSRPYNEQYF.